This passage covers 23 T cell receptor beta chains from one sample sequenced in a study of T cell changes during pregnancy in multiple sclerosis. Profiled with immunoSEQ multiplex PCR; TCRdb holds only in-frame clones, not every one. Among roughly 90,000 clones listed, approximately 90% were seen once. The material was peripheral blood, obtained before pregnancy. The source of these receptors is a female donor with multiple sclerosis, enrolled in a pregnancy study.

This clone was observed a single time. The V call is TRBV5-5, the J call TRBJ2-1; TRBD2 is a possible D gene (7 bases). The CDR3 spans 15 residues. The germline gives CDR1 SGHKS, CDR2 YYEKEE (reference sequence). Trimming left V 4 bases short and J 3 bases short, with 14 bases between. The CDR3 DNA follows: TGTGCCAGCAGCCTCGGGGGCGGGGGCTACAATGAGCAGTTCTTC. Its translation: CASSLGGGGYNEQFF.

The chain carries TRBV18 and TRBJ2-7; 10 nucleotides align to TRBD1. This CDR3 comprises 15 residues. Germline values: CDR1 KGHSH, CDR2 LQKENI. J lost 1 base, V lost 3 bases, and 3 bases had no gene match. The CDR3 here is CASSPGQGGSYEQYF. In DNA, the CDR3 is TGTGCCAGCTCACCCGGACAGGGGGGATCCTACGAGCAGTACTTC.

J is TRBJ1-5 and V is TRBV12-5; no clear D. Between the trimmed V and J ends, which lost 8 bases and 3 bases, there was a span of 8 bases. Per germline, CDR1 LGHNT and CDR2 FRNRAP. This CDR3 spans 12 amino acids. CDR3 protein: CASRRDNQPQHF. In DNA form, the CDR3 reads TGTGCTAGTCGGAGGGACAATCAGCCCCAGCATTTT.

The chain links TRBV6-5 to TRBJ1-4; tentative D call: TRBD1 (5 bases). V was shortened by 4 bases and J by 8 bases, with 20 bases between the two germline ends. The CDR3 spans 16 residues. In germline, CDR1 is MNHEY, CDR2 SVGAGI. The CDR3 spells CASSSYLGPGREKLFF. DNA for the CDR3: TGTGCCAGCAGTTCCTACTTGGGACCCGGGAGGGAAAAACTGTTTTTT.

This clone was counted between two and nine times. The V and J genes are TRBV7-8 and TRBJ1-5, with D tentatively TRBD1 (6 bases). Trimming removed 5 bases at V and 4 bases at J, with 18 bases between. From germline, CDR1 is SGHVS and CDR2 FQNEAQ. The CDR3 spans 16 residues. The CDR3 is CASSASRDKGNQPQHF. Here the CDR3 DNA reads TGTGCCAGCAGCGCCAGCCGGGACAAGGGGAATCAGCCCCAGCATTTT.

This CDR3 reads CASSRAGGDEQFF. CDR3 nucleotide sequence: TGTGCCAGCAGCCGGGCGGGGGGCGATGAGCAGTTCTTC. J is TRBJ2-1 and V is TRBV7-3; 8 bases map to TRBD2. The germline V gene encodes CDR1 SGHTA and CDR2 FQGTGA. CDR3 length: 13 residues. V was clipped by 5 bases and J by 8 bases; unmatched bases: 5.

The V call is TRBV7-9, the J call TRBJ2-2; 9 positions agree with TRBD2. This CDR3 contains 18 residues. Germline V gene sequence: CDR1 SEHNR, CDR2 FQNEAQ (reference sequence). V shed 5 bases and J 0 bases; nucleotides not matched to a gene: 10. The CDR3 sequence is CASSTYSTSGTNTGELFF. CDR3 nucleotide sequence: TGTGCCAGCAGCACTTACTCGACTAGCGGAACGAACACCGGGGAGCTGTTTTTT. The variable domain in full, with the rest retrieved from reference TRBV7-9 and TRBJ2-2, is DTGVSQNPRHKITKRGQNVTFRCDPISEHNRLYWYRQTLGQGPEFLTYFQNEAQLEKSRLLSDRFSAERPKGSFSTLEIQRTEQGDSAMYLCASSTYSTSGTNTGELFFGEGSRLTVL.

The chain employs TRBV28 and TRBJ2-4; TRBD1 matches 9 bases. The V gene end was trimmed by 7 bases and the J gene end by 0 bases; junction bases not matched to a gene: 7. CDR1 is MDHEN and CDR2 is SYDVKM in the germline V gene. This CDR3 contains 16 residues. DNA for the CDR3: TGTGCCAGCACCCCACAGGGGGCTCTAGCCAAAAACATTCAGTACTTC. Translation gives CASTPQGALAKNIQYF.

The CDR3 sequence is CASSHLGQGFNEKLFF. As DNA, the CDR3 is TGTGCCAGCAGTCACCTCGGACAGGGATTTAACGAAAAACTGTTTTTT. This chain connects TRBV27 to TRBJ1-4, with 8 bases that match TRBD1. The CDR3 length is 16 residues. Germline values: CDR1 MNHEY, CDR2 SMNVEV (reference sequence). Trimming removed 5 bases from V and 8 bases from J; junction bases left unmatched: 13.

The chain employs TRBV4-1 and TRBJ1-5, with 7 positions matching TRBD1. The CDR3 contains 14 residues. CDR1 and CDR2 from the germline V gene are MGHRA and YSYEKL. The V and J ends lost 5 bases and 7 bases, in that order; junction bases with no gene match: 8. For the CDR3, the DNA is TGCGCCAGCAGCGCCCCAGGGGGTTTACAGCCCCAGCATTTT. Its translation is CASSAPGGLQPQHF.

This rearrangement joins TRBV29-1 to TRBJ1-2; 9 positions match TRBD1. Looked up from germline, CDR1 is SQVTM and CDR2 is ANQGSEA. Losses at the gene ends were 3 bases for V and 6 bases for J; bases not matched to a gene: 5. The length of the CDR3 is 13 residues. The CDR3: CSVEKGTGNGYTF. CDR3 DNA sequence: TGCAGCGTTGAGAAAGGGACAGGGAATGGCTACACCTTC.

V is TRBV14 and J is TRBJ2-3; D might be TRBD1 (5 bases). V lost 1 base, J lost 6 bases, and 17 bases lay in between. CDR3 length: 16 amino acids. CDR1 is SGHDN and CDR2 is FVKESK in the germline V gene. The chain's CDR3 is CASSQGAGQGYDTQYF. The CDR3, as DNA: TGTGCCAGCAGCCAAGGGGCTGGGCAGGGCTACGATACGCAGTATTTT.

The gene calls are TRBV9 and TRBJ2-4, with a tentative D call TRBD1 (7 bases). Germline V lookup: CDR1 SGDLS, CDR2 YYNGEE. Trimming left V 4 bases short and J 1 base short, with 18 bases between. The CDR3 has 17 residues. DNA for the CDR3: TGTGCCAGCAGCCCCGGAGGGGGCCGAGGGGCCAAAAACATTCAGTACTTC. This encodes CASSPGGGRGAKNIQYF.

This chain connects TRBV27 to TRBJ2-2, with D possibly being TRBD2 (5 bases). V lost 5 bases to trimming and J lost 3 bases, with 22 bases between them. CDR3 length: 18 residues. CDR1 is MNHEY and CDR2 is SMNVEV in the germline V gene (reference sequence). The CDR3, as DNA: TGTGCCAGCAGTCCGCGCCGGATTGTCGGGGTGGACACCGGGGAGCTGTTTTTT. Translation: CASSPRRIVGVDTGELFF.

The CDR3 loop is CASSLDPWGGNTEAFF. The CDR3 region has the DNA TGTGCCAGCAGCTTGGACCCCTGGGGAGGGAACACTGAAGCTTTCTTT. V is TRBV5-5 and J is TRBJ1-1; the D is unclear. Trimming took 0 bases from V and 1 from J, leaving 13 bases between them. CDR1 and CDR2 (germline): SGHKS, YYEKEE (reference sequence). This CDR3 contains 16 residues.

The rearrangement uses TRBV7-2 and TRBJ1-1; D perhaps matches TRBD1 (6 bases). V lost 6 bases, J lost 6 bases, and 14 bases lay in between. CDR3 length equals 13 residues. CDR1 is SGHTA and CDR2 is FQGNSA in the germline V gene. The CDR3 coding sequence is TGTGCCAGCAGATCCCTAGGGACACCTGAAGCTTTCTTT. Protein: CASRSLGTPEAFF.

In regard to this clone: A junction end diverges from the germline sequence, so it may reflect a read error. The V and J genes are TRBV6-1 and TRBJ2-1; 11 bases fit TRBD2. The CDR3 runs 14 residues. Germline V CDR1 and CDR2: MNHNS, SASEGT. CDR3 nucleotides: TGTGCCATCCTACTAGCGGGAGTCTACGATGAGCAGTTCTTC. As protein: CAILLAGVYDEQFF.

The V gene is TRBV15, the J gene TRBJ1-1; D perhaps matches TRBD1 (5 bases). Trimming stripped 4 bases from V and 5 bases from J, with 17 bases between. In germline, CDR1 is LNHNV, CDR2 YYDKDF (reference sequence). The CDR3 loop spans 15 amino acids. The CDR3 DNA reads TGTGCCACCAGCAACGGGGGTCTTGTTTATACTGAAGCTTTCTTT. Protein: CATSNGGLVYTEAFF.

CDR3 in DNA: TGTGCCAGCAGCCAAGATGAGGTTTATGGGGGGGGTTTCACTGAAGCTTTCTTT. This encodes CASSQDEVYGGGFTEAFF. This chain uses TRBV14 with TRBJ1-1; D might be TRBD1 (5 bases). Trimming took off 0 bases at V and 4 bases at J, with 21 bases between the two ends. The CDR3 contains 18 residues. Per germline, CDR1 SGHDN and CDR2 FVKESK.

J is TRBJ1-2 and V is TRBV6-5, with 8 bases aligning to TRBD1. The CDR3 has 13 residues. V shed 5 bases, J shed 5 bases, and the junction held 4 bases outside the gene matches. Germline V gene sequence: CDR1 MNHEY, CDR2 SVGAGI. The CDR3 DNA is TGTGCCAGCAGTCCAACAGGGGGATATGGCTACACCTTC. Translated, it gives CASSPTGGYGYTF.

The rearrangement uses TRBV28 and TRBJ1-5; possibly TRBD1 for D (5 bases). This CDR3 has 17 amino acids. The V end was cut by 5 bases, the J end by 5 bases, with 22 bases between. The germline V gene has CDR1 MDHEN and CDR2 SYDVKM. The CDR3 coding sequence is TGTGCCAGCAGTCCCCACCGGGGACTAGGAGGGGATCAGCCCCAGCATTTT. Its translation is CASSPHRGLGGDQPQHF.

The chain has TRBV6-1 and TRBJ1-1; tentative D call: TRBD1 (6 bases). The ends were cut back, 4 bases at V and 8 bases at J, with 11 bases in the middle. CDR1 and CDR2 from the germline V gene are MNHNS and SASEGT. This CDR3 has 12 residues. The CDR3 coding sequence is TGTGCCAGCAGTGGAACAGGGCTGGAAGCTTTCTTT. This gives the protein CASSGTGLEAFF.

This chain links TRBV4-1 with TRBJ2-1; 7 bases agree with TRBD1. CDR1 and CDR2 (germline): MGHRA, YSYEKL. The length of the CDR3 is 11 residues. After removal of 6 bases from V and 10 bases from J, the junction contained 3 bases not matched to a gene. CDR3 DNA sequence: TGCGCCAGCAGTTCCAGGGGGGAGCAGTTCTTC. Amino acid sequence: CASSSRGEQFF.